This T cell receptor (beta chain) was documented in a study of CXCR3-negative and CXCR3-positive naive CD8 T cells. Study-wide findings and caveats: The study found more hydrophobic TRB CDR3s in CXCR3-positive naive cells than in CXCR3-negative naive cells.

Of note for this clonotype: Its antigen is unknown.

UMI-labeled TRB cDNA libraries were prepared by 5' RACE. TCRdb reprocessed the 5' RACE reads; each CDR3 protein has one entry and no DNA is given. The table for this sample gives tens of thousands of distinct CDR3 sequences. Germline CDR1 reads SSHAT; CDR2 reads FNYEAQ (reference sequence). The CDR3 sequence is 15 residues long. This TCR derives from a human donor in good health. Some clones in this sample may be carry-over from other donors' samples. Sequenced: naive CXCR3+ CD8+ T cells from blood. Subset here: CD45RO-CCR7+CD27+CD95- naive CD8+ T cells expressing CXCR3 (TNR3+). This chain joins TRBV7-7 and TRBJ2-7; no DNA is available, so the TRBD1 call from TCRdb remains unchecked. CDR3 residues: CASSPETGSYYEQYF.